This T cell receptor (beta chain) was retrieved from a study of T-cell memory formation after mild COVID-19. In its sample, this clonotype was seen a few times. Via MiXCR, TCRdb re-called the 5' RACE reads, giving one row per CDR3 protein. The sample includes about 290,000 distinct CDR3 sequences, around 15% of them seen just once. The sample consisted of PBMCs or a T cell subset sorted from them (not recorded which). This receptor was identified in a man aged 18 to 30 who had mild COVID-19 (a few samples of this study predate the infection). Cell type and time point are not known.

The CDR3 DNA is TGTGCCAGCAGTTACGCCGGGACGCACCCCCTCAATGAGCAGTTCTTC. Translating it yields CASSYAGTHPLNEQFF. The chain uses TRBV2 and TRBJ2-1; TRBD1 or TRBD2 may be the D gene (5 bases each). CDR1 and CDR2 from the germline V gene are SNHLY and FYNNEI. The CDR3 has 16 residues. V dropped 5 bases and J dropped 6 bases, with 20 bases sitting between them. Looking up the rest from reference TRBV2 and TRBJ2-1 gives the full variable domain: EPEVTQTPSHQVTQMGQEVILRCVPISNHLYFYWYRQILGQKVEFLVSFYNNEISEKSEIFDDQFSVERPDGSNFTLKIRSTKLEDSAMYFCASSYAGTHPLNEQFFGPGTRLTVL.